This T cell receptor beta chain was sequenced in a study of blood T cells in healthy people across ages. The draw of peripheral blood yielded 8.5 to 10 milliliters from each donor. Trimming removed 4 bases at V and 0 bases at J, with 10 bases between. CDR1 DFQATT and CDR2 SNEGSKA come from the germline V gene (reference sequence). The CDR3 consists of 13 residues. Using a J-beta primer mix together with a sample-barcoded 5' primer, a second PCR was run for roughly 7 to 11 cycles. Via MiXCR, TCRdb re-called the 5' RACE reads, giving one row per CDR3 protein. The profile shows 1.5 million to 2 million distinct CDR3 sequences, roughly 27% of them singletons. Broader study findings: A roughly linear age-dependent decrease characterized TCR beta diversity per million T cells.

At least ten counts were recorded for this clonotype. Its target is unknown. This TCR was recovered from a woman in her twenties or thirties in good health. Sequencing used blood. V and J are TRBV20-1 and TRBJ2-7; D is unclear. As DNA, the CDR3 is TGCAGTGCTAACCCCGTCAGCTCCTACGAGCAGTACTTC. As protein: CSANPVSSYEQYF.